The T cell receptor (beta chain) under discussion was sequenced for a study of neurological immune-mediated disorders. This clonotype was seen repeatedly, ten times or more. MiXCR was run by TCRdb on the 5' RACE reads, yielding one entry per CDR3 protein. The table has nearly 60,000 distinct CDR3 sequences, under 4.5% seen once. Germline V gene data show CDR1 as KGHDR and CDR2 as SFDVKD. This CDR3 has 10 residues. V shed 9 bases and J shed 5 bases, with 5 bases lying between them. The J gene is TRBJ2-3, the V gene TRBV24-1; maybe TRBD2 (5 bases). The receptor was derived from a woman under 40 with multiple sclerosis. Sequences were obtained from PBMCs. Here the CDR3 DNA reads TGTGCCACCCGGGGAGATACGCAGTATTTT. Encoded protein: CATRGDTQYF.